Listed below are T cell receptor beta chains from one sample, sequenced in a study of blood T cell repertoires in COVID-19. Sequencing was performed with immunoSEQ multiplex PCR; in TCRdb, only in-frame clones are kept and a portion is missing. The sample holds roughly 190,000 clones, approximately 89% seen once. The sample consisted of PBMCs or T cells enriched from blood (not recorded which). Receptors originate from a woman younger than 35 who had recovered from COVID-19. Each CDR3 is given with its conserved first and last residue. The D gene is left open where the match is weak. Expanded clones are given a class, and other clones once, few, many or no size at all.

j_call: TRBJ2-2
clone_size: -
v_call: TRBV27
d_call: -
cdr3_nt: TGTGCCAGCACCTGGGGAGCCCCCACCGGGGAGCTGTTTTTT
cdr3_aa: CASTWGAPTGELFF

j_call: TRBJ1-5
clone_size: -
v_call: TRBV19
d_call: -
cdr3_nt: TGTGCCAGTAGTTTCACGCCGGGGACAACAAATCAGCCCCAGCATTTT
cdr3_aa: CASSFTPGTTNQPQHF

j_call: TRBJ2-5
clone_size: -
v_call: TRBV3-1/TRBV3-2
d_call: TRBD2
cdr3_nt: TGTGCCAGCAGCCAAGCCGGGACTAGTATAAGAGAGACCCAGTACTTC
cdr3_aa: CASSQAGTSIRETQYF

j_call: TRBJ2-2
clone_size: -
v_call: TRBV19
d_call: -
cdr3_nt: TGTGCCAGTAGTATAGGTTCCCAGGGCGGGGAGCTGTTTTTT
cdr3_aa: CASSIGSQGGELFF

j_call: TRBJ2-5
clone_size: -
v_call: TRBV30
d_call: -
cdr3_nt: TGTGCCTGGAGTCATGGGGGGATCCTATACTTC
cdr3_aa: CAWSHGGILYF

j_call: TRBJ2-7
clone_size: -
v_call: TRBV4-2
d_call: TRBD2
cdr3_nt: TGTGCCAGCAGCCAAGATGGAGCAGGGGGGGGGATAGCGGGAGCCCCCTACGAGCAGTACTTC
cdr3_aa: CASSQDGAGGGIAGAPYEQYF

j_call: TRBJ1-1
clone_size: -
v_call: TRBV27
d_call: -
cdr3_nt: TGTGCCAGCAGTATCGGAGGGTGGACTGAAGCTTTCTTT
cdr3_aa: CASSIGGWTEAFF

j_call: TRBJ1-3
clone_size: -
v_call: TRBV4-1
d_call: -
cdr3_nt: TGCGCCAGCAGCCAAGTCGGGACTGGAAACACCATATATTTT
cdr3_aa: CASSQVGTGNTIYF

j_call: TRBJ1-5
clone_size: -
v_call: TRBV5-5
d_call: TRBD1
cdr3_nt: TGTGCCAGCACCGGGACAGGGGATCAGCCCCAGCATTTT
cdr3_aa: CASTGTGDQPQHF

j_call: TRBJ2-7
clone_size: -
v_call: TRBV3-1/TRBV3-2
d_call: TRBD2
cdr3_nt: TGTGCCAGCAGCCAAGCGACTAGCGGGTCCTACGAGCAGTACTTC
cdr3_aa: CASSQATSGSYEQYF

j_call: TRBJ1-4
clone_size: -
v_call: TRBV5-4
d_call: TRBD1
cdr3_nt: TGTGCCAGCAGCTCCGGTGGACAGGGCGAAGAAAAACTGTTTTTT
cdr3_aa: CASSSGGQGEEKLFF

j_call: TRBJ2-1
clone_size: -
v_call: TRBV27
d_call: -
cdr3_nt: TGTGCCAGCAGTTTATCCAGGACACGGGTCTACAATGAGCAGTTCTTC
cdr3_aa: CASSLSRTRVYNEQFF

j_call: TRBJ2-2
clone_size: -
v_call: TRBV9
d_call: -
cdr3_nt: TGTGCCAGCAGCGTAGCGCGGGCGAACACCGGGGAGCTGTTTTTT
cdr3_aa: CASSVARANTGELFF

j_call: TRBJ1-2
clone_size: -
v_call: TRBV28
d_call: TRBD1
cdr3_nt: TGTGCCAGCAGTTCGATATGGACAGGCCATGGCTACACCTTC
cdr3_aa: CASSSIWTGHGYTF

j_call: TRBJ2-3
clone_size: -
v_call: TRBV9
d_call: -
cdr3_nt: TGTGCCAGCAGCGTAAAAGGAGGCACAGATACGCAGTATTTT
cdr3_aa: CASSVKGGTDTQYF

j_call: TRBJ2-5
clone_size: -
v_call: TRBV23-1
d_call: -
cdr3_nt: TGCGCCAGCAGTCAATGGGGAGAGCGCACGCCCGGGGAGACCCAGTACTTC
cdr3_aa: CASSQWGERTPGETQYF

j_call: TRBJ2-1
clone_size: -
v_call: TRBV27
d_call: TRBD2
cdr3_nt: TGTGCCAGCAGTTTTCCTGTTGCACTAGCGGGAGACAATGAGCAGTTCTTC
cdr3_aa: CASSFPVALAGDNEQFF

j_call: TRBJ2-1
clone_size: -
v_call: TRBV5-6
d_call: -
cdr3_nt: TGTGCCAGCAGCTCCGTACACGAGGCCAATGAGCAGTTCTTC
cdr3_aa: CASSSVHEANEQFF

j_call: TRBJ1-6
clone_size: -
v_call: TRBV7-9
d_call: -
cdr3_nt: TGTGCCAGCAGCTTAGGTACAGGATCACCCCTCCACTTT
cdr3_aa: CASSLGTGSPLHF

j_call: TRBJ2-7
clone_size: few
v_call: TRBV6-6
d_call: TRBD2
cdr3_nt: TGTGCCAGCAGCCGGACTAGCGGGAGGCGGGGGGAGCAGTACTTC
cdr3_aa: CASSRTSGRRGEQYF

j_call: TRBJ2-7
clone_size: -
v_call: TRBV5-4
d_call: -
cdr3_nt: TGTGCCAGCAGCCGAGGGACACCGTCTCGCGAGCAGTACTTC
cdr3_aa: CASSRGTPSREQYF

j_call: TRBJ2-1
clone_size: -
v_call: TRBV4-2
d_call: TRBD2
cdr3_nt: TGTGCCAGCAGCCAAGGACTAGCGGGCTACAATGAGCAGTTCTTC
cdr3_aa: CASSQGLAGYNEQFF

j_call: TRBJ1-4
clone_size: -
v_call: TRBV2
d_call: TRBD1
cdr3_nt: TGTGCCAGCAACCTACAGGGGCTTGCTAATGAAAAACTGTTTTTT
cdr3_aa: CASNLQGLANEKLFF

j_call: TRBJ2-5
clone_size: -
v_call: TRBV15
d_call: -
cdr3_nt: TGTGCCACCAGCAGAAGCGACTACGAGACCCAGTACTTC
cdr3_aa: CATSRSDYETQYF

j_call: TRBJ2-7
clone_size: -
v_call: TRBV30
d_call: TRBD2
cdr3_nt: TGTGCCTGGAGTGGGGGACTAGCCGGCTACGAGCAGTACTTC
cdr3_aa: CAWSGGLAGYEQYF

j_call: TRBJ2-7
clone_size: -
v_call: TRBV5-1
d_call: TRBD2
cdr3_nt: TGCGCCAGCAGCTTCTTACGGACTAGCGGGAGGGAGGTCTACGAGCAGTACTTC
cdr3_aa: CASSFLRTSGREVYEQYF